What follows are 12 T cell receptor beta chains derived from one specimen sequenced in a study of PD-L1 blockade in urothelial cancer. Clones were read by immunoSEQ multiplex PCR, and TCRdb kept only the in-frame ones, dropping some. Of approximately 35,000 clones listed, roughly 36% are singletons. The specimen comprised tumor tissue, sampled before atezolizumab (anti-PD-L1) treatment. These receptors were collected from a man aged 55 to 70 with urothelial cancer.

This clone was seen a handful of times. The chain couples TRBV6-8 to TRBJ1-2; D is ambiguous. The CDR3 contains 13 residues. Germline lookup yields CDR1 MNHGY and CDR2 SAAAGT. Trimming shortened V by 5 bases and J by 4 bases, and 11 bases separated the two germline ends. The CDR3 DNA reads TGTGCCAGCAGTGGGTGGTCCGGCTATGGCTACACCTTC. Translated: CASSGWSGYGYTF.

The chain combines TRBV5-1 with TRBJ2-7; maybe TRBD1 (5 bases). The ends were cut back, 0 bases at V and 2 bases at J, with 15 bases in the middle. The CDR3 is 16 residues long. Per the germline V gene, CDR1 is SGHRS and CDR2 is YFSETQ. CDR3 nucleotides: TGCGCCAGCAGCTTGGTAGGGGCCCTGTTGCCCTACGAGCAGTACTTC. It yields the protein CASSLVGALLPYEQYF.

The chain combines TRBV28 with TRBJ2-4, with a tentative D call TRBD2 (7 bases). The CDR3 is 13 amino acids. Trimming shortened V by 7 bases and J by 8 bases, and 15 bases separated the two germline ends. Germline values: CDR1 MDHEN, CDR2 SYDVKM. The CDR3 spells CASNGGREDIQYF. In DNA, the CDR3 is TGTGCCAGCAACGGGGGGCGCGAGGACATTCAGTACTTC.

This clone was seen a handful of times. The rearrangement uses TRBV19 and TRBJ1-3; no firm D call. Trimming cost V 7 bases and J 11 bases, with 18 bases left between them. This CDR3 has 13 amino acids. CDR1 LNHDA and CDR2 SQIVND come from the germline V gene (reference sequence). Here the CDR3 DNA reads TGTGCCAGTACCACCCCGGGTCGCCGAGCCATATATTTT. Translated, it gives CASTTPGRRAIYF.

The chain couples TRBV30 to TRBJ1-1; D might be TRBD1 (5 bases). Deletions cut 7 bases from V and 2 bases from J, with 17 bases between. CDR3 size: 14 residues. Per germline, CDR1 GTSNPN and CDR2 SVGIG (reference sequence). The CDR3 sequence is CASRAQGRNTEAFF. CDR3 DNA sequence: TGTGCCTCCCGAGCCCAGGGCAGAAACACTGAAGCTTTCTTT.

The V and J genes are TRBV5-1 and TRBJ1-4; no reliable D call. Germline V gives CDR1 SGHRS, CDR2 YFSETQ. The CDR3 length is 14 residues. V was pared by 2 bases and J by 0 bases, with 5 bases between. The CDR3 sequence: CASSFRSTNEKLFF. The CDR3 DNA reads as TGCGCCAGCAGCTTCAGGTCAACTAATGAAAAACTGTTTTTT.

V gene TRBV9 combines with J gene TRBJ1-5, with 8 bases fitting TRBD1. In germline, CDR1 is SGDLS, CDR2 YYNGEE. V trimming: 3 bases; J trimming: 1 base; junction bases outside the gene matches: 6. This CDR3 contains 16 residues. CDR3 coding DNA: TGTGCCAGCAGCGCAGGGGGCCCAGCAAGCAATCAGCCCCAGCATTTT. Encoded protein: CASSAGGPASNQPQHF.

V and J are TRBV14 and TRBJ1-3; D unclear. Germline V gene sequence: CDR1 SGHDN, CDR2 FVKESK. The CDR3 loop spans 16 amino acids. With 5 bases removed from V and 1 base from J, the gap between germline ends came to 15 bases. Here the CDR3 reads CASSLTPGRSGNTIYF. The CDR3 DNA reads TGTGCCAGCAGCTTAACCCCCGGACGGTCTGGAAACACCATATATTTT.

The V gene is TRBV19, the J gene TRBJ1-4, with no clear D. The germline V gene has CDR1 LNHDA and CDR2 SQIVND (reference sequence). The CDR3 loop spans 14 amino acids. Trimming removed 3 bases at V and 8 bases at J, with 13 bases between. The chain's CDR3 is CASSMHGLEEKLFF. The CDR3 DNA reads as TGTGCCAGTAGTATGCATGGACTTGAGGAAAAACTGTTTTTT.

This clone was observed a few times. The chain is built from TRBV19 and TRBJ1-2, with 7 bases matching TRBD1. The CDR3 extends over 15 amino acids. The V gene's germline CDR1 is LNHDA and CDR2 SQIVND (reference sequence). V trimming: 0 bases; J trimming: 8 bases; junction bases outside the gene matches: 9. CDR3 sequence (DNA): TGTGCCAGTAGTATAGATCTGGGACAGAATTTAGGCTACACCTTC. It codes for CASSIDLGQNLGYTF.

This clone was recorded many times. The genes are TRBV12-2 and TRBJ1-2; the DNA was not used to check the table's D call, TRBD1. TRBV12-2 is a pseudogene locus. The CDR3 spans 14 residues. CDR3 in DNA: TGTGCAAGTCGCCCGGGGGACAGGGAATATGGCTACACCTTC. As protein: CASRPGDREYGYTF.

CDR3: CASSYSSTGGSYEQYF. The CDR3 DNA is TGTGCCAGCAGTTACTCGAGTACAGGGGGATCCTACGAGCAGTACTTC. V is TRBV6-8 and J is TRBJ2-7; 8 nucleotides line up with TRBD1. The trim removed 0 bases at V and 1 base at J, leaving 5 bases unmatched. The germline V gene has CDR1 MNHGY and CDR2 SAAAGT. CDR3 length: 16 residues.